Listed below are T cell receptor beta chains from one sample, sequenced in a study of cytomegalovirus exposure and HLA in healthy donors. Assay: immunoSEQ multiplex PCR; the TCRdb copy retains only in-frame clones and omits some. The sample data list over 110,000 clones. Sequenced: PBMCs. Receptor source: a male donor in good health and CMV-seronegative. Both conserved end residues are part of each CDR3.

V gene	CDR3 length	J gene	CDR3 protein
TRBV27	14	TRBJ1-2	CASSLGQLEDGYTF
TRBV5-4	16	TRBJ2-2	CASSFRGGIGTGELFF
TRBV30	13	TRBJ2-7	CAWSRTSRLEQYF
TRBV5-1	13	TRBJ2-1	CASSFAREGREFF
TRBV29-1	14	TRBJ2-3	CSAFLGSSTDTQYF
TRBV15	15	TRBJ2-1	CATSRGMEGANEQFF
TRBV11-3	14	TRBJ1-1	CASSEGVGNTEAFF
TRBV5-1	12	TRBJ1-2	CASSPGSYGYTF
TRBV29-1	13	TRBJ2-2	CSVGGGNTGELFF
TRBV29-1	13	TRBJ2-2	CSVDREGTGELFF
TRBV7-6	15	TRBJ2-7	CASSSLMASSYEQYF
TRBV5-1	15	TRBJ1-2	CASSSTGQGPYGYTF
TRBV14	12	TRBJ1-2	CASSLNNYGYTF
TRBV29-1	11	TRBJ2-7	CSVVEAYEQYF
TRBV5-1	11	TRBJ2-7	CASSSTYEQYF
TRBV7-9	14	TRBJ2-7	CASSFGWASYEQYF
TRBV27	15	TRBJ2-1	CASSLVSGRASEQFF
TRBV7-2	12	TRBJ2-5	CASSLKGETQYF
TRBV5-1	15	TRBJ2-5	CASSRRQGGQETQYF
TRBV19	17	TRBJ1-2	CASRGDRGDKNLPGYTF
TRBV5-6	16	TRBJ1-5	CASSLNGQGGNQPQHF
TRBV30	13	TRBJ1-1	CAWSQTGNTEAFF
TRBV4-1	11	TRBJ1-1	CASSEGTEAFF
TRBV5-1	15	TRBJ1-1	CASSSLGQGGYEAFF
TRBV27	12	TRBJ2-1	CASSSSGSMEFF
TRBV15	15	TRBJ2-2	CATSAAGGDTGELFF
TRBV19	14	TRBJ1-1	CASSIRQGVSEAFF
TRBV18	13	TRBJ2-5	CASSPGSGETQYF